Below are 10 T cell receptor beta chains sequenced from a single sample in a study of blood T cell repertoires in COVID-19. Repertoires were generated with immunoSEQ multiplex PCR, while TCRdb's copy carries only in-frame clones and drops some. Among 350,000 to 450,000 clones listed, 75% to 90% were seen once. Source material: PBMCs or T cells enriched from blood (not recorded which). Every receptor here comes from a man aged 30 to 45 who had recovered from COVID-19.

J is TRBJ2-2 and V is TRBV7-6; 14 nucleotides match TRBD2. The CDR3 loop spans 19 amino acids. V shed 5 bases and J 6 bases; nucleotides not matched to a gene: 14. Germline values: CDR1 SGHVS, CDR2 FNYEAQ. This chain's CDR3 is CASSRQSPGLAGVPGELFF. The CDR3 DNA reads TGTGCCAGCAGCCGCCAGAGTCCGGGACTAGCGGGAGTGCCCGGGGAGCTGTTTTTT.

V usage is TRBV19 and J usage is TRBJ1-2; D perhaps matches TRBD1 (5 bases). The CDR3 extends over 13 amino acids. Germline-derived CDR1 and CDR2 are LNHDA and SQIVND (reference sequence). V was pared by 5 bases and J by 5 bases, with 12 bases between. DNA of the CDR3: TGTGCCAGTAGTGCCTTCCAGGGATATGGCTACACCTTC. It encodes CASSAFQGYGYTF.

This clone occurred once. This chain uses TRBV6-5 with TRBJ1-2; 7 nucleotides line up with TRBD1. The CDR3 extends over 14 amino acids. Trimming removed 2 bases from V and 4 bases from J; junction bases left unmatched: 4. Looked up from germline, CDR1 is MNHEY and CDR2 is SVGAGI. The CDR3 DNA follows: TGTGCCAGCAGTTACCGACAGGGATTCTATGGCTACACCTTC. Translation gives CASSYRQGFYGYTF.

CDR3 DNA sequence: TGCGCCAGCAGCTCCTTATCAGGTGGGCGCAATTCACCCCTCCACTTT. This translates into CASSSLSGGRNSPLHF. The chain employs TRBV5-1 and TRBJ1-6; D unresolved. The CDR3 length is 16 residues. The V and J ends lost 3 bases and 7 bases respectively, with 17 bases between them. Germline-derived CDR1 and CDR2 are SGHRS and YFSETQ.

The J gene is TRBJ2-1, the V gene TRBV5-1; 9 positions match TRBD2. The CDR3 has 15 amino acids. Per the germline V gene, CDR1 is SGHRS and CDR2 is YFSETQ. Trimming removed 4 bases from V and 4 bases from J; junction bases left unmatched: 6. The CDR3 here is CASSVSGGGYNEQFF. The DNA for the CDR3 is TGCGCCAGCAGCGTTAGCGGGGGAGGGTACAATGAGCAGTTCTTC.

The chain combines TRBV5-6 with TRBJ1-3; 10 bases align to TRBD1. This CDR3 region has 18 residues. CDR1 and CDR2 from the germline V gene are SGHDT and YYEEEE. The junction had 12 bases not matched to a gene; V was cut back by 3 bases and J by 3 bases. This CDR3 is CASSSLLVDRGLGNTIYF. The CDR3, as DNA: TGTGCCAGCAGCTCCCTCTTAGTTGACAGGGGGCTTGGAAACACCATATATTTT.

The chain recombines TRBV4-1 with TRBJ2-6, with 10 positions matching TRBD1. The V segment lost 3 bases and the J segment 1 base; nucleotides outside the gene matches: 6. From germline, CDR1 is MGHRA and CDR2 YSYEKL. This CDR3 comprises 18 residues. This chain's CDR3 is CASSHPGTGVSGANVLTF. The CDR3 nucleotides are TGCGCCAGCAGCCATCCCGGGACAGGGGTTTCTGGGGCCAACGTCCTGACTTTC.

V and J are TRBV4-2 and TRBJ1-2, with D possibly TRBD1 on 6 matching bases. V dropped 0 bases and J dropped 3 bases, with 14 bases sitting between them. Germline CDR1 and CDR2: LGHNA and YNFKEQ. The length of the CDR3 is 16 residues. The CDR3 protein is CASSQEGGQTYYGYTF. CDR3 in DNA: TGTGCCAGCAGCCAAGAGGGCGGACAGACCTACTATGGCTACACCTTC.

In its sample, this clone was seen once. The chain couples TRBV5-8 to TRBJ1-3; 8 bases fit TRBD1. V was clipped by 3 bases and J by 0 bases; unmatched bases: 2. The CDR3 totals 15 residues. Germline CDR1 is SGHTS and CDR2 is YDEGEE. CDR3 in DNA: TGTGCCAGCAGCTACGGACAGGGCTCTGGAAACACCATATATTTT. This encodes CASSYGQGSGNTIYF.

This sequence joins TRBV28 and TRBJ1-4, with a weak D call TRBD1 (5 bases). V lost 3 bases and J lost 8, with 16 bases in between. The CDR3 is 15 residues long. Germline-derived CDR1 and CDR2 are MDHEN and SYDVKM. CDR3 region: CASSFGTGTSEKLFF. The CDR3 DNA reads as TGTGCCAGCAGTTTTGGTACAGGTACAAGCGAAAAACTGTTTTTT.